This T cell receptor beta chain originates from a study of blood T cell repertoires in COVID-19. Study in general: There were acute and convalescent COVID-19 samples, and they came from the United States, Italy and Spain.

Only in-frame clones appear in the TCRdb table, and some are missing; sequencing was by immunoSEQ multiplex PCR. Counted here are over 150,000 clones, around four fifths occurring once; the ten biggest clones make up approximately 15%. Germline CDR1 MNHEY, CDR2 SMNVEV (reference sequence). V was clipped by 3 bases and J by 2 bases, with 7 bases between them. The CDR3 consists of 13 residues. This sequence was found in a woman in her forties or fifties who had recovered from COVID-19. The sample taken for sequencing was PBMCs or T cells enriched from blood (not recorded which). This chain links TRBV27 with TRBJ1-1; the D gene is possibly TRBD1 (6 bases). The CDR3 spells CASSFGTNTEAFF. The DNA of the CDR3 is TGTGCCAGCAGTTTTGGGACAAACACTGAAGCTTTCTTT.